This TCR beta chain came from a study of regulatory and conventional T cells in RAG deficiency. This CDR3 is built from 14 residues. In germline, CDR1 is SGHRS, CDR2 YFSETQ. V lost 4 bases and J lost 5, with 12 bases in between. Sequenced by immunoSEQ multiplex PCR; TCRdb stores in-frame clones only, minus some. The data hold approximately 8,500 clones, with around 81% observed a single time. In this sample, this clone turned up once. These data are also associated with another study on regulatory T cells. This second study says: Amplification used 52 TRBV primers and 13 TRBJ primers.

The sample taken for sequencing was CD8+ T cells sorted from blood. The chain links TRBV5-1 to TRBJ2-2; D assignment may be TRBD1 or TRBD2 (5 bases each). This clonotype originated in a human donor in good health. CDR3 bases: TGCGCCAGCAGCCTTGGGTGGGGGACCGGGGAGCTGTTTTTT. Protein: CASSLGWGTGELFF.